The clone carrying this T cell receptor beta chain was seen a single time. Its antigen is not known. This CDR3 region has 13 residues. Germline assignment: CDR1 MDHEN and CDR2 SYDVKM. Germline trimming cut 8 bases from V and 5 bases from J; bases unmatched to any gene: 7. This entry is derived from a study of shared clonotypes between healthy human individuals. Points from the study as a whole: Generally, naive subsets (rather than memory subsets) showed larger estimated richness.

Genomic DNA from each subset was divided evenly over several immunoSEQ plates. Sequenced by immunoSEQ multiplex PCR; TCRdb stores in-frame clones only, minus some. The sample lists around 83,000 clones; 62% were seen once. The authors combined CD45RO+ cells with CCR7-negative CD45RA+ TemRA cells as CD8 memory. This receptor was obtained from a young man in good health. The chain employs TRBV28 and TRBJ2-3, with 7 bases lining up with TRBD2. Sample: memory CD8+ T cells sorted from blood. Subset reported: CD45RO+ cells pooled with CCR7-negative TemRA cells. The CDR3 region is CASHERGRDTQYF. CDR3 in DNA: TGTGCCAGCCACGAGCGGGGCCGAGATACGCAGTATTTT.